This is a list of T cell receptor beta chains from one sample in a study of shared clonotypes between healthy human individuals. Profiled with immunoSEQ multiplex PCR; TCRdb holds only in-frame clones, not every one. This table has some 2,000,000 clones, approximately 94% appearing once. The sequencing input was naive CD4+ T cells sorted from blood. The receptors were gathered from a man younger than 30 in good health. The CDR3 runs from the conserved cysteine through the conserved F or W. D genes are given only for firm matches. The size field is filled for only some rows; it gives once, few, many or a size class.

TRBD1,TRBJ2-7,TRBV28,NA,CASSLPGDRLYEQYF,TGTGCCAGCAGTCTCCCCGGGGACAGACTCTACGAGCAGTACTTC
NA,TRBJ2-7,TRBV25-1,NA,CASSGRGEQYF,TGTGCCAGCAGTGGACGGGGCGAGCAGTACTTC
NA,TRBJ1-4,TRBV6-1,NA,CASSEVKVGRQPEKLFF,TGTGCCAGCAGTGAAGTTAAAGTTGGCAGACAACCTGAAAAACTGTTTTTT
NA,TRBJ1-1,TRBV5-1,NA,CASSIGVLGNTEAFF,TGCGCCAGCAGCATAGGGGTTTTGGGGAACACTGAAGCTTTCTTT
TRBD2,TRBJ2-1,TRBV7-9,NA,CASSLRASGDNEQFF,TGTGCCAGCAGCTTACGGGCTAGCGGAGACAATGAGCAGTTCTTC
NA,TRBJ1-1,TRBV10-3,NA,CAIRRTDDTEAFF,TGTGCCATCAGGAGGACGGATGACACTGAAGCTTTCTTT
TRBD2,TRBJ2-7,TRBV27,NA,CASSPRAASGRVNEQYF,TGTGCCAGCAGTCCCAGGGCGGCTAGCGGGAGGGTTAACGAGCAGTACTTC
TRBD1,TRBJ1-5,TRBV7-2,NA,CASSARDRGSPQHF,TGTGCCAGCAGCGCCCGGGACAGGGGTTCGCCCCAGCATTTT
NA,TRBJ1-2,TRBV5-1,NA,CASSSADNYGYTF,TGCGCCAGCAGCTCGGCGGATAACTATGGCTACACCTTC
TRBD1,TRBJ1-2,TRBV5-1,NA,CASILNPGTGPAGYTF,TGCGCCAGCATCCTAAATCCCGGGACAGGACCGGCTGGCTACACCTTC
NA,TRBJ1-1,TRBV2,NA,CASSEEGRTEAFF,TGTGCCAGCAGTGAAGAGGGGAGGACTGAAGCTTTCTTT
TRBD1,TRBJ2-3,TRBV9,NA,CASSGDRGNTDTQYF,TGTGCCAGCAGCGGGGACAGGGGAAACACAGATACGCAGTATTTT
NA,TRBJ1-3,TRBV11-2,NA,CASSLDGRRRNTIYF,TGTGCCAGCAGCTTAGATGGCAGGAGAAGAAACACCATATATTTT
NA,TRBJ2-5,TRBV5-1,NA,CASSLLSLETQYF,TGCGCCAGCAGCTTGTTGTCTTTGGAGACCCAGTACTTC
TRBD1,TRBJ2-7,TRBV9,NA,CASSAIGDRNYEQYF,TGTGCCAGCAGCGCTATAGGGGACAGAAACTACGAGCAGTACTTC
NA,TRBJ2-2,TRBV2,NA,CASSGIREGELFF,TGTGCCAGCAGTGGCATCCGGGAAGGGGAGCTGTTTTTT
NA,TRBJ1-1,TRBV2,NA,CASSVAASNTEAFF,TGTGCCAGCAGTGTGGCAGCCTCGAACACTGAAGCTTTCTTT
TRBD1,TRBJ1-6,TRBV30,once,CAWRDSFNSPLHF,TGTGCCTGGCGGGACAGCTTTAATTCACCCCTCCACTTT